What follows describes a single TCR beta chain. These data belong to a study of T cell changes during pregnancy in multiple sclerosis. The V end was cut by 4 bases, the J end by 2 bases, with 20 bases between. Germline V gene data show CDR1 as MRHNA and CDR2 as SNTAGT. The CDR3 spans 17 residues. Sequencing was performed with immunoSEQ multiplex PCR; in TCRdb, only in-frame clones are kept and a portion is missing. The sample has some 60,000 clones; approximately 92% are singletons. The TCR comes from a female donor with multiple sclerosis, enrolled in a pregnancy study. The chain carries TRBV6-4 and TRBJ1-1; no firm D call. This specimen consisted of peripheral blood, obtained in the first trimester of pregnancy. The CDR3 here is CASSVVYGRLANTEAFF. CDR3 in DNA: TGTGCCAGCAGTGTCGTTTATGGCAGGCTGGCAAACACTGAAGCTTTCTTT.